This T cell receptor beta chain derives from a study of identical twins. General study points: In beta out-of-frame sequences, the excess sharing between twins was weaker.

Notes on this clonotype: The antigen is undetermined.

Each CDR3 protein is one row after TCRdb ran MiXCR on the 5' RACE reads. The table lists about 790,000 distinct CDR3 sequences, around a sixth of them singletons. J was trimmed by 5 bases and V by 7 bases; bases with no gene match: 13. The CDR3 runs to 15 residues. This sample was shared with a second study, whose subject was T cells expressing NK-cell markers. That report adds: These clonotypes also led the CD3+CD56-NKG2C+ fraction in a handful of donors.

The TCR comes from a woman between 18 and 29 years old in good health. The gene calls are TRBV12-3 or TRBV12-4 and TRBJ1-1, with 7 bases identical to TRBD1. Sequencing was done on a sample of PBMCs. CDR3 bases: TGTGCCAGCACCCTACTGGAGGGGGCGCGAACTGAAGCTTTCTTT. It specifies CASTLLEGARTEAFF.